The 23 T cell receptor beta chains below were found in one sample sequenced in a study of cytomegalovirus exposure and HLA in healthy donors. Primers included in the PCR were 60 Vbeta and 13 Jbeta primers. Some clones are missing from TCRdb's copy, which holds only in-frame ones; the method was immunoSEQ multiplex PCR. This sample carries 200,000 to 250,000 clones, around 80% of them seen once, and the ten largest clones take approximately 2.9%. Sample: PBMCs. The receptors shown here come from a man aged 25 to 40 in good health and CMV-seronegative.

DNA of the CDR3: TGTGCCAGCAGCTTACCTCCAGGGTTGAAACTGTTTTTT. Translated, it gives CASSLPPGLKLFF. The J gene is TRBJ1-4, the V gene TRBV7-9, with D maybe TRBD1 (5 bases). Germline CDR1 SEHNR, CDR2 FQNEAQ (reference sequence). This CDR3 is built from 13 residues. Trimming left V 2 bases short and J 11 bases short, with 12 bases between.

The V gene is TRBV28, the J gene TRBJ1-6, with 7 bases that match TRBD1. Germline CDR1 is MDHEN and CDR2 is SYDVKM. V shed 4 bases and J 9 bases; nucleotides not matched to a gene: 6. The CDR3 has 14 residues. The DNA of the CDR3 is TGTGCCAGCAGTTCCGGGACAGCAATTTCACCCCTCCACTTT. Translation gives CASSSGTAISPLHF.

V is TRBV10-1 and J is TRBJ1-2; 12 bases fit TRBD1. V trimming: 2 bases; J trimming: 2 bases; junction bases outside the gene matches: 9. The CDR3 runs 18 residues. Per the germline V gene, CDR1 is WNHNN and CDR2 is SYGVQD (reference sequence). The CDR3 bases are TGCGCCAGCAGTGAGGTCGGGACAGGGGGCTCCCTCAACTATGGCTACACCTTC. This sequence encodes CASSEVGTGGSLNYGYTF.

V gene TRBV28 combines with J gene TRBJ1-5, with D possibly TRBD1 on 6 matching bases. The CDR3 spans 14 residues. Trimming pared 3 bases from V and 3 bases from J, leaving 9 bases between. Germline-derived CDR1 and CDR2 are MDHEN and SYDVKM. The DNA of the CDR3 is TGTGCCAGCAGTTTTAGACAGGACAATCAGCCCCAGCATTTT. It yields the protein CASSFRQDNQPQHF.

This chain links TRBV11-2 with TRBJ1-2; the D is unclear. Germline CDR1 SGHAT, CDR2 FQNNGV. V lost 3 bases and J 0 bases, leaving 17 bases between the germline ends. CDR3 size: 17 residues. CDR3 sequence: CASSLGSMRYPNYGYTF. DNA of the CDR3: TGTGCCAGCAGCTTGGGCTCGATGCGCTACCCTAACTATGGCTACACCTTC. The full variable domain, rest sourced from reference TRBV11-2 and TRBJ1-2, is EAGVAQSPRYKIIEKRQSVAFWCNPISGHATLYWYQQILGQGPKLLIQFQNNGVVDDSQLPKDRFSAERLKGVDSTLKIQPAKLEDSAVYLCASSLGSMRYPNYGYTFGSGTRLTVV.

This clone has a single count. J is TRBJ2-7 and V is TRBV6-5; 9 nucleotides line up with TRBD1. V shed 7 bases and J 4 bases; nucleotides not matched to a gene: 11. The CDR3 length is 15 residues. Germline values: CDR1 MNHEY, CDR2 SVGAGI. The CDR3 DNA sequence: TGTGCCAGCAAGGGCGCCGGGACAGGGTTGTACGAGCAGTACTTC. It yields the protein CASKGAGTGLYEQYF.

The genes are TRBV13 and TRBJ1-1; tentative D call: TRBD1 (6 bases). The V gene lost 5 bases and the J gene lost 2 bases, with 12 bases spanning the gap. CDR1 PRHDT and CDR2 FYEKMQ come from the germline V gene (reference sequence). The CDR3 is 14 residues long. The CDR3 DNA follows: TGTGCCAGCAGCCCCGGACAGATAAACACTGAAGCTTTCTTT. It specifies CASSPGQINTEAFF.

This chain uses TRBV9 with TRBJ2-3; D is unclear. This CDR3 contains 14 residues. CDR1 and CDR2 (germline): SGDLS, YYNGEE. Trimming shortened V by 2 bases and J by 6 bases, and 13 bases separated the two germline ends. The CDR3 reads CASSVRSSADTQYF. CDR3 coding DNA: TGTGCCAGCAGCGTCCGAAGCTCCGCGGATACGCAGTATTTT.

V is TRBV15 and J is TRBJ2-7, with 8 bases identical to TRBD1. The CDR3 runs 19 residues. Germline-derived CDR1 and CDR2 are LNHNV and YYDKDF (reference sequence). J was trimmed by 3 bases and V by 1 base; bases with no gene match: 17. CDR3 sequence (DNA): TGTGCCACCAGCAGAGTACGAACCGGGACAGGCGATTCACGCTACGAGCAGTACTTC. Encoded protein: CATSRVRTGTGDSRYEQYF.

This chain links TRBV5-1 with TRBJ1-3; TRBD1 is a possible D gene (5 bases). This CDR3 is built from 16 residues. Trimming took 0 bases from V and 4 from J, leaving 14 bases between them. Germline V lookup: CDR1 SGHRS, CDR2 YFSETQ. In DNA, the CDR3 is TGCGCCAGCAGCTTGGGGAGCGGGGGAGCCGGAAACACCATATATTTT. This sequence encodes CASSLGSGGAGNTIYF. The full variable domain, its missing parts supplied by reference TRBV5-1 and TRBJ1-3, is KAGVTQTPRYLIKTRGQQVTLSCSPISGHRSVSWYQQTPGQGLQFLFEYFSETQRNKGNFPGRFSGRQFSNSRSEMNVSTLELGDSALYLCASSLGSGGAGNTIYFGEGSWLTVV.

V usage is TRBV5-3 and J usage is TRBJ1-1; perhaps TRBD1 as D (6 bases). TRBV5-3 is identified as an open reading frame with a role that is uncertain. V gave up 0 bases and J gave up 1 base, with 13 bases separating them. This CDR3 has 16 residues. For the CDR3, the DNA is TGTGCCAGAAGCTTGGAGATAATGGACAGGAACACTGAAGCTTTCTTT. Protein: CARSLEIMDRNTEAFF.

The chain couples TRBV9 to TRBJ1-2; D call uncertain. This CDR3 contains 14 residues. Per the germline V gene, CDR1 is SGDLS and CDR2 is YYNGEE. V lost 4 bases, J lost 6 bases, and 16 bases lay in between. This CDR3 reads CASSPYRARDGYTF. In DNA, the CDR3 is TGTGCCAGCAGCCCCTATCGAGCACGTGATGGCTACACCTTC.

The rearrangement links TRBV28 to TRBJ1-1; 7 bases fit TRBD1. Germline V gene sequence: CDR1 MDHEN, CDR2 SYDVKM. This CDR3 comprises 14 residues. The junction had 7 bases not matched to a gene; V was cut back by 5 bases and J by 4 bases. CDR3 nucleotide sequence: TGTGCCAGCAGTGCGTACAGGGGTTTCACTGAAGCTTTCTTT. Translated: CASSAYRGFTEAFF.

The chain joins TRBV28 to TRBJ1-5; D is perhaps TRBD1 (5 bases). Germline V gene sequence: CDR1 MDHEN, CDR2 SYDVKM. This CDR3 comprises 14 residues. V shed 4 bases and J shed 6 bases, with 13 bases lying between them. CDR3 loop: CASSSAGRGQPQHF. CDR3 DNA sequence: TGTGCCAGCAGTTCGGCAGGGCGGGGTCAGCCCCAGCATTTT.

The rearrangement joins TRBV7-9 to TRBJ2-1; weak D call: TRBD2 (5 bases). CDR3 length: 14 amino acids. Trimming stripped 1 base from V and 7 bases from J, with 11 bases between. Germline V gives CDR1 SEHNR, CDR2 FQNEAQ (reference sequence). Written as DNA, the CDR3 is TGTGCCAGCAGCTTAGGAGGGCTGCCTAATGAGCAGTTCTTC. Its translation: CASSLGGLPNEQFF.

The genes are TRBV7-9 and TRBJ2-3, with TRBD2 identical over 9 bases. This CDR3 is built from 16 residues. The germline V gene has CDR1 SEHNR and CDR2 FQNEAQ (reference sequence). Unmatched junction bases numbered 6, after V lost 5 bases and J lost 0 bases. The CDR3 bases are TGTGCCAGCAGCCCCGGGACTAGCCTAAGCACAGATACGCAGTATTTT. Encoded protein: CASSPGTSLSTDTQYF.

A few counts support this clone. The CDR3 DNA follows: TGTGCCAGCAGCTTAGCAGGGGATACTGAAGCTTTCTTT. Translated: CASSLAGDTEAFF. The V call is TRBV7-6, the J call TRBJ1-1; maybe TRBD1 (5 bases). Germline V gene data show CDR1 as SGHVS and CDR2 as FNYEAQ. CDR3 length: 13 residues. The V gene lost 0 bases and the J gene lost 5 bases, with 7 bases spanning the gap.

This clone occurred once. The chain recombines TRBV10-2 with TRBJ1-2; no reliable D call. Germline V gene data show CDR1 as WSHSY and CDR2 as SAAADI. V lost 0 bases, J lost 3 bases, and 8 bases lay in between. This CDR3 is 14 amino acids long. The CDR3 sequence is CASSESGRDYGYTF. The CDR3 nucleotides are TGCGCCAGCAGTGAGTCGGGGAGAGACTATGGCTACACCTTC.

This chain uses TRBV19 with TRBJ1-5; TRBD1 aligns across 7 bases. V gave up 10 bases and J gave up 3 bases; unmatched junction bases: 9. CDR3 length: 14 amino acids. Germline CDR1 LNHDA, CDR2 SQIVND (reference sequence). The CDR3 reads CATNTGVYNQPQHF. CDR3 nucleotide sequence: TGTGCCACTAACACAGGGGTGTACAATCAGCCCCAGCATTTT.

This clone turned up a few times. The rearrangement joins TRBV1 to TRBJ2-7; TRBD1 reflects the table's D call only, with no check against the DNA. TRBV1 is termed a pseudogene. CDR3 length: 16 residues. For the CDR3, the DNA is TGCACCAGCAGCCAAGATGCTTGGGACAGAGACTACGAGCAGTACTTC. Its translation: CTSSQDAWDRDYEQYF.

The chain is built from TRBV5-1 and TRBJ2-3, with D tentatively TRBD2 (5 bases). Trimming shortened V by 1 base and J by 0 bases, and 15 bases separated the two germline ends. Germline CDR1 SGHRS, CDR2 YFSETQ. The CDR3 is 17 residues long. The CDR3 protein is CASSLFPLGESTDTQYF. The CDR3 nucleotides read TGCGCCAGCAGCTTGTTCCCGCTGGGAGAAAGCACAGATACGCAGTATTTT.

In its sample, this clone was seen a few times. This sequence joins TRBV6-1 and TRBJ2-7; weak D call: TRBD2 (7 bases). The CDR3 totals 14 residues. Germline V CDR1 and CDR2: MNHNS, SASEGT. The V end lost 8 bases, the J end lost 4 bases, and 18 bases lay between the germline ends. The CDR3 here is CASSQRSGTYEQYF. The CDR3 bases are TGTGCCAGCTCCCAGCGGAGCGGGACATACGAGCAGTACTTC.

In regard to this clone: One end of the junction is discordant with germline, which a read error may explain. The J gene is TRBJ1-2, the V gene TRBV7-9; TRBD1 matches 7 bases. This CDR3 spans 16 amino acids. Germline lookup yields CDR1 SEHNR and CDR2 FQNEAQ (reference sequence). CDR3 nucleotide sequence: TGTTCCAGCAGCTTAGATAGGCCACAGGGGAGGAGTGGCTACACCTTC. Protein sequence: CSSSLDRPQGRSGYTF.